This T cell receptor beta chain was recovered during a study of response to subunit inactivated influenza vaccine (dated by TCRdb to 2016 to 2019). Regarding the study in general: To follow how T cells responded to a trivalent subunit inactivated influenza vaccine, the researchers relied on deep quantitative profiling of the T cell receptor repertoire.

Library construction relied on RT-PCR. Reads for this sample came from an Illumina HiSeq 2500. Using fastp trimming at Q25 and MiXCR clonotype assembly, TCRdb reanalyzed the public sequencing data and kept in-frame beta chains. CDR3 protein duplicates are merged, each entry listing the most common genes and DNA. This sample comprises about 500,000 distinct CDR3 sequences, about 17% of them detected only once. The ten largest clones take up 3% of the sample. Overall study results and their limits: It was suggested by the authors that each seasonal influenza vaccination may recruit only a limited number of new T cells.

Of note for this clonotype: It has no known antigen specificity. There are no base qualities to consult, and no much larger clone falls within one base.

V loses 0 bases of germline sequence and J loses 4 bases, and the interval between the two ends is 12 bases. Per the germline V gene (reference sequence), DFQATT is the CDR1 and SNEGSKA is the CDR2. Including the terminal cysteine and phenylalanine, the CDR3 comprises 14 residues. Of all the DNA, just the CDR3 is kept, 42 bases in frame from base 1. The sequence came from a man in his fifties or sixties who received an inactivated influenza vaccine. Donor details come from another sample of the same person, matched by shared clones. The chain is made from TRBV20-1 and TRBJ1-2, with the identity of the D gene unclear. The source was CD4+ T cells sorted from PBMCs, collected about 24 months after vaccination. CDR3 protein: CSARESGGGYGYTF. The nucleotides read TGCAGTGCTAGAGAATCAGGCGGTGGCTATGGCTACACCTTC.